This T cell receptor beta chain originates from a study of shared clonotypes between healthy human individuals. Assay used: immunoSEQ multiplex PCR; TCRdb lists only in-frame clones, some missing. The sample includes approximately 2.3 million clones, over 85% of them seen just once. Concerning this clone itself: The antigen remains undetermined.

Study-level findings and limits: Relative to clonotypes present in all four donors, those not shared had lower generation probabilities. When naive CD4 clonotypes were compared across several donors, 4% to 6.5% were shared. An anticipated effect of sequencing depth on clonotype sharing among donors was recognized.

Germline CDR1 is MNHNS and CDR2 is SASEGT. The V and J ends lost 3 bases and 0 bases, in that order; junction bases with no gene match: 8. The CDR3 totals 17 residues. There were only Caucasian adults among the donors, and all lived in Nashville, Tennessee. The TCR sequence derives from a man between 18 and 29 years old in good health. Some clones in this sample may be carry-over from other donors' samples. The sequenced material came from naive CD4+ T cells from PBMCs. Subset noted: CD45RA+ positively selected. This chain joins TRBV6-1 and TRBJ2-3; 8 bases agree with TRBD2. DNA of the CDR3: TGTGCCAGCAGTGACAGGGGCGGGAGGCCTAGCACAGATACGCAGTATTTT. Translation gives CASSDRGGRPSTDTQYF.